This T cell receptor (beta chain) derives from a study of cytomegalovirus exposure and HLA in healthy donors. Background on the study: Samples from HLA-typed donors yielded 65 million to 85 million unique TCRs in an early data release. Overall study findings and caveats: The authors assumed roughly uniform sequencing depth across donors for presence/absence analyses. Among TCR beta chains of equal frequency, HLA-associated ones were more clonally expanded in a later analysis.

CDR3 size: 12 residues. Trimming shortened V by 5 bases and J by 1 base, and 9 bases separated the two germline ends. The germline V gene has CDR1 GTSNPN and CDR2 SVGIG (reference sequence). These donors counted as nominally healthy when sampled, but unrecorded immune exposures were likely. Primers: 60 Vbeta forward and 13 Jbeta reverse. The table came from immunoSEQ multiplex PCR; TCRdb's copy has only in-frame clones and leaves some out. The sample lists 150,000 to 200,000 clones; 60% to 85% were seen once. About this clone itself: Antigen specificity is unknown.

The TCR originated in a male donor in good health and CMV-seropositive. Sequencing input: PBMCs. The V and J genes are TRBV30 and TRBJ2-7, with D perhaps matching TRBD1 (6 bases). The CDR3 reads CAWEQGSYEQYF. Written as DNA, the CDR3 is TGTGCCTGGGAACAGGGTTCCTACGAGCAGTACTTC.